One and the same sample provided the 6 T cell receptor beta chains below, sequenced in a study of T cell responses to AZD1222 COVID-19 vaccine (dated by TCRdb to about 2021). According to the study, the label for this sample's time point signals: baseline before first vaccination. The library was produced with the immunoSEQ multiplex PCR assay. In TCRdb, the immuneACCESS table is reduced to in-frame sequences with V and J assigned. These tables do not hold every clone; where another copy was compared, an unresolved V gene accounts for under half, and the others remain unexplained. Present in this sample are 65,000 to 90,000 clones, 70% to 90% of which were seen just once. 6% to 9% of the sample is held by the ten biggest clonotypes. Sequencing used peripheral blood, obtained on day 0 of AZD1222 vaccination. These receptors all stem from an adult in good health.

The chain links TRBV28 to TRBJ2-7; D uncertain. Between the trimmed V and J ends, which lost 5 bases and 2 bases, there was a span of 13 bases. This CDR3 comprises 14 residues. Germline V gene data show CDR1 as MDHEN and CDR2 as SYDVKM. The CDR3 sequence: CASSQDYSTYEQYF. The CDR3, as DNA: TGTGCCAGCAGTCAAGATTATTCCACCTACGAGCAGTACTTC.

The CDR3 loop is CASSLRQSTNEKLFF. In DNA form, the CDR3 reads TGTGCCAGCAGTCTTAGACAGTCAACTAATGAAAAACTGTTTTTT. The chain has TRBV27 and TRBJ1-4; a possible D gene is TRBD1 (5 bases). The CDR3 runs 15 residues. With 5 bases removed from V and 0 bases from J, the gap between germline ends came to 10 bases. CDR1 MNHEY and CDR2 SMNVEV come from the germline V gene (reference sequence).

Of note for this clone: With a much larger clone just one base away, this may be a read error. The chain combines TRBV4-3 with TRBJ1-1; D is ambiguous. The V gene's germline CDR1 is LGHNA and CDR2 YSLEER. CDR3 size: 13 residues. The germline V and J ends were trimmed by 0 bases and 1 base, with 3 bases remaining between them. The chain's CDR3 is CASSQDGNTEAFF. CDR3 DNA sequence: TGCGCCAGCAGCCAAGACGGGAACACTGAAGCTTTCTTT.

The CDR3 spells CASSMRGAYEQYF. CDR3 DNA sequence: TGTGCCAGTAGTATGAGGGGGGCCTACGAGCAGTACTTC. The rearrangement uses TRBV19 and TRBJ2-7; the D call may be TRBD1 or TRBD2 (6 bases each). The germline CDR1 and CDR2 sequences are LNHDA and SQIVND (reference sequence). Trimming pared 3 bases from V and 2 bases from J, leaving 8 bases between. The CDR3 is 13 amino acids.

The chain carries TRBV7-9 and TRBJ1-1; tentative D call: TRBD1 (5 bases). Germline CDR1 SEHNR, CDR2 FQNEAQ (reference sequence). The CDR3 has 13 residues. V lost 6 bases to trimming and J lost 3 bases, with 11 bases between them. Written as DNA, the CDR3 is TGTGCCAGCAGGAAGGTGGGGGACACTGAAGCTTTCTTT. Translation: CASRKVGDTEAFF.

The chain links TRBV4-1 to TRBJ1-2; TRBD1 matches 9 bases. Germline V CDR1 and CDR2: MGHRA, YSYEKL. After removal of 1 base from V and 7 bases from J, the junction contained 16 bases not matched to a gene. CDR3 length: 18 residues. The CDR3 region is CASSQGIFGTGRLSGYTF. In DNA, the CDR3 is TGCGCCAGCAGCCAAGGGATCTTCGGGACAGGGAGGTTGTCTGGCTACACCTTC.